This T cell receptor beta chain was retrieved from a study of metastatic and nonmetastatic thyroid tumors. TCRdb re-clonotyped the PCR reads through MiXCR. The table lists around 64,000 clones, roughly 4% of them singletons. The table lists this clone with many counts. Thyroid surgery was performed in patients who had received no treatment beforehand. This sequence originates from a female donor with papillary thyroid cancer or a benign thyroid nodule (not recorded which). Some clones in this sample may be carry-over from other donors' samples. Material for sequencing was blood.

The CDR3 region is CAWSGTIEGNEQFF. The CDR3 DNA is TGTGCCTGGAGTGGGACTATAGAGGGCAATGAGCAGTTCTTC. The rearrangement joins TRBV30 to TRBJ2-1, with a tentative D call TRBD2 (6 bases). The CDR3 runs 14 residues. CDR1 is GTSNPN and CDR2 is SVGIG in the germline V gene (reference sequence). The V end was cut by 1 base, the J end by 6 bases, with 13 bases between.